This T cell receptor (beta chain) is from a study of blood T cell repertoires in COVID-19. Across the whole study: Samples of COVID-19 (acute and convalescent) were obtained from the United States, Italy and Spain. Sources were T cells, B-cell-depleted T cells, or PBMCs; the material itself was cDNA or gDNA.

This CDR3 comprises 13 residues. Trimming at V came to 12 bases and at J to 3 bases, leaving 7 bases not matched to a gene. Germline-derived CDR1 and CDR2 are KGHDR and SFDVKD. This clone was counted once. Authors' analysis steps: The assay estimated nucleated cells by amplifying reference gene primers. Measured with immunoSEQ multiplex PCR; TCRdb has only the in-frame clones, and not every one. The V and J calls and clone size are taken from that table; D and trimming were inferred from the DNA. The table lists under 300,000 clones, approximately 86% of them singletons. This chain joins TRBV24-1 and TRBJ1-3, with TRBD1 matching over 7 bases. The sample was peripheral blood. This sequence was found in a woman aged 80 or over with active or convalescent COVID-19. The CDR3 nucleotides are TGTGCCTCTGGGGACAGCCTTGGAAACACCATATATTTT. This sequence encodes CASGDSLGNTIYF.